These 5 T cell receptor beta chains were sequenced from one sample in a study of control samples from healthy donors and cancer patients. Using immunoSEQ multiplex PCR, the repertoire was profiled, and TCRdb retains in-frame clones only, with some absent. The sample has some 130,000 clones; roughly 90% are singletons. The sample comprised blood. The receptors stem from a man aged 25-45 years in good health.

The CDR3: CASSPRDRRYEGTGELFF. In DNA form, the CDR3 reads TGTGCCAGCAGCCCACGGGACAGGCGATATGAGGGCACCGGGGAGCTGTTTTTT. The chain combines TRBV21-1 with TRBJ2-2; the table gives TRBD1 as D, unverified against the DNA. TRBV21-1 is a listed pseudogene. This CDR3 has 18 residues.

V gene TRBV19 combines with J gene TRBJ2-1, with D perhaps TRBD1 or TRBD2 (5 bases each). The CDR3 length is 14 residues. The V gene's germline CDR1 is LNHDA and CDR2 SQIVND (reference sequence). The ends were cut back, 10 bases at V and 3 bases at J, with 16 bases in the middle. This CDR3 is CATKPSQGYNEQFF. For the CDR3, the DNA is TGTGCCACCAAACCTAGCCAGGGCTACAATGAGCAGTTCTTC.

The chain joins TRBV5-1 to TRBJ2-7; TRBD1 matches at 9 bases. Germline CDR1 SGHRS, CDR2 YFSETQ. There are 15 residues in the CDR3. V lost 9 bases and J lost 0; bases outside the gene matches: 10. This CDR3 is CATSTGTGISYEQYF. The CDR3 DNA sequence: TGCGCCACCTCAACCGGGACAGGGATCTCCTACGAGCAGTACTTC.

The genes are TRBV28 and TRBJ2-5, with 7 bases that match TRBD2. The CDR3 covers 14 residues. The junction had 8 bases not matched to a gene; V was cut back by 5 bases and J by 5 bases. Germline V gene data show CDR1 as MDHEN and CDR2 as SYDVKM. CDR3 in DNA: TGTGCCAGCAGTGCTAGCGGAGCAGGGGAGACCCAGTACTTC. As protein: CASSASGAGETQYF.

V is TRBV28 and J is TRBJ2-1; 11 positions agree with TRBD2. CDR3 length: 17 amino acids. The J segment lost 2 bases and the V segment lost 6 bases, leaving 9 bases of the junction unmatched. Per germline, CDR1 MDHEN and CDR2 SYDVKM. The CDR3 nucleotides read TGTGCCAGCAGGGGAGCAACTAGCGGGAGTACCTACAATGAGCAGTTCTTC. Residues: CASRGATSGSTYNEQFF.